This T cell receptor beta chain was retrieved from a study of blood T cell repertoires in COVID-19. The overall study: PBMCs, B-cell-depleted T cells, or T cells provided the cDNA or gDNA that made up the material.

The CDR3 consists of 16 residues. Per the germline V gene, CDR1 is LNHDA and CDR2 is SQIVND (reference sequence). The V gene end was trimmed by 5 bases and the J gene end by 0 bases; junction bases not matched to a gene: 7. In the study's own analysis: From reference gene primer amplification, estimates of nucleated cell counts were derived. This table comes from immunoSEQ multiplex PCR, and its TCRdb copy is limited to in-frame clones, with some not included. V and J calls and clone size follow that table, whereas D and trimming were derived from the DNA. This table has around 61,000 clones, about 81% appearing once.

The clonotype originates from an elderly man with acute or convalescent COVID-19. The sample was peripheral blood. The chain joins TRBV19 to TRBJ2-3; 8 bases line up with TRBD1. CDR3 DNA: TGTGCCAGTAGTTACCGACAGGGGCATAGCACAGATACGCAGTATTTT. Translating it yields CASSYRQGHSTDTQYF.